The 24 T cell receptor beta chains below were found in one sample sequenced in a study of CD8 T cells in Susac syndrome (dated by TCRdb to between 2017 and 2020). Receptor amplification or capture employed the immunoSEQ multiplex PCR assay. RNA was extracted using the RNeasy kit, and roughly 0.5 to 1 ug of the RNA was reverse transcribed with random hexamers. Clones were called with MiXCR by TCRdb after fastp trimmed the public reads at Q25, and only in-frame beta chains were retained. When rows share a CDR3 protein, they turn into one entry using the most common DNA and genes. The sample records under 200,000 distinct CDR3 sequences, approximately 94% of which are singletons. The ten biggest clones cover approximately 0.11% of the sample. The sequencing input was CD4+ T cells from PBMCs. The receptors shown here come from a human donor with Susac syndrome.

This clonotype showed up just once. The rearrangement uses TRBV3-1 and TRBJ1-2; D ambiguous. The CDR3 is 15 amino acids. CDR1 and CDR2 from the germline V gene are LGHDT and YNNKEL (reference sequence). V shed 1 base and J shed 4 bases, with 13 bases lying between them. In nucleotides, the CDR3 is TGTGCCAGCAGCCAAGGAACAATCGGCGCCTATGGCTACACCTTC. It encodes CASSQGTIGAYGYTF.

The rearrangement links TRBV30 to TRBJ1-2; 11 bases fit TRBD1. Germline lookup yields CDR1 GTSNPN and CDR2 SVGIG (reference sequence). V was pared by 5 bases and J by 6 bases, with 5 bases of the junction left unmatched. This CDR3 has 13 amino acids. Here the CDR3 reads CAWAGTGGNGYTF. CDR3 DNA: TGTGCCTGGGCGGGGACAGGGGGAAATGGCTACACCTTC.

The genes are TRBV21-1 and TRBJ1-4; the table's D call of TRBD1 was not tested on the DNA. TRBV21-1 is flagged as a pseudogene. This CDR3 spans 15 amino acids. CDR3 amino acids: CASSSHRRGREKLFF. For the CDR3, the DNA is TGTGCCAGCAGCTCGCACCGTAGGGGAAGGGAAAAACTGTTTTTT.

This clonotype was recorded only once. The chain has TRBV20-1 and TRBJ2-5, with D tentatively TRBD1 or TRBD2 (6 bases each). This CDR3 spans 16 amino acids. V lost 6 bases and J 5 bases, leaving 25 bases between the germline ends. Germline V lookup: CDR1 DFQATT, CDR2 SNEGSKA (reference sequence). CDR3: CSAPPGTGAREETQYF. CDR3 DNA: TGCAGTGCGCCCCCTGGAACGGGGGCGAGAGAGGAGACCCAGTACTTC.

The DNA for the CDR3 is TGTGCCAGCAGGGATCGGGGGGGCGCTATCGGGGAGCTGTTTTTT. Residues: CASRDRGGAIGELFF. The genes are TRBV2 and TRBJ2-2; TRBD2 agrees at 8 bases. Germline loops: CDR1 SNHLY, CDR2 FYNNEI. The CDR3 runs to 15 residues. Unmatched junction bases numbered 10, after V lost 6 bases and J lost 7 bases.

The chain couples TRBV7-2 to TRBJ2-7; 7 nucleotides agree with TRBD1. Trimming at V came to 5 bases and at J to 3 bases, leaving 10 bases not matched to a gene. This CDR3 is built from 15 residues. Germline lookup yields CDR1 SGHTA and CDR2 FQGNSA. In DNA form, the CDR3 reads TGTGCCAGCAGCCCCGACGCCGGGACAGACTACGAGCAGTACTTC. Protein: CASSPDAGTDYEQYF. Supplemented by reference TRBV7-2 and TRBJ2-7, the full variable domain reads GAGVSQSPSNKVTEKGKDVELRCDPISGHTALYWYRQSLGQGLEFLIYFQGNSAPDKSGLPSDRFSAERTGGSVSTLTIQRTQQEDSAVYLCASSPDAGTDYEQYFGPGTRLTVT.

V gene TRBV5-6 combines with J gene TRBJ2-5; D might be TRBD1 (6 bases). CDR3 size: 14 residues. V was cut by 2 bases and J by 3 bases, with 11 bases left in between. CDR1 and CDR2 from the germline V gene are SGHDT and YYEEEE. The CDR3 sequence is CASSFVAGEETQYF. In DNA, the CDR3 is TGTGCCAGCAGCTTTGTTGCAGGGGAAGAGACCCAGTACTTC.

Written as DNA, the CDR3 is TGTGCCAGCAGCGGGACTCGAGAGACCCAGTACTTC. Its translation: CASSGTRETQYF. The rearrangement joins TRBV7-9 to TRBJ2-5, with a weak D call TRBD2 (6 bases). CDR1 is SEHNR, CDR2 FQNEAQ, per germline (reference sequence). This CDR3 is 12 amino acids long. Trimming took off 5 bases at V and 4 bases at J, with 8 bases between the two ends.

The V gene is TRBV6-6, the J gene TRBJ1-2; unclear D gene. Germline assignment: CDR1 MNHNY and CDR2 SVGAGI (reference sequence). Trimming took off 7 bases at V and 4 bases at J, with 10 bases between the two ends. The CDR3 is made up of 12 amino acids. The CDR3 sequence is CASTKDTYGYTF. CDR3 nucleotide sequence: TGTGCCAGCACCAAAGACACCTATGGCTACACCTTC.

The chain recombines TRBV20-1 with TRBJ1-1, with 8 positions matching TRBD1. J was trimmed by 1 base and V by 6 bases; bases with no gene match: 10. Germline CDR1 is DFQATT and CDR2 is SNEGSKA (reference sequence). CDR3 length: 15 residues. The CDR3 nucleotides read TGCAGTGCCCCCCGATCCGGACAGGGGAACACTGAAGCTTTCTTT. This sequence encodes CSAPRSGQGNTEAFF.

V gene TRBV5-6 combines with J gene TRBJ1-1, with D possibly matching TRBD1 (5 bases). The CDR3 runs to 14 residues. Trimming took 4 bases from V and 1 from J, leaving 11 bases between them. CDR1 and CDR2 from the germline V gene are SGHDT and YYEEEE. CDR3 bases: TGTGCCAGCAGCCGGGGACTGGGGAACACTGAAGCTTTCTTT. It codes for CASSRGLGNTEAFF.

V is TRBV7-2 and J is TRBJ1-4; 10 positions agree with TRBD1. The CDR3 has 15 amino acids. Germline-derived CDR1 and CDR2 are SGHTA and FQGNSA. V lost 5 bases to trimming and J lost 7 bases; unmatched junction nucleotides: 7. In nucleotides, the CDR3 is TGTGCCAGCAGCGCCCGACAGGGGGCGGGTGAAAAACTGTTTTTT. As protein: CASSARQGAGEKLFF.

The chain employs TRBV6-5 and TRBJ2-3; D remains unclear. Trimming shortened V by 4 bases and J by 1 base, and 9 bases separated the two germline ends. The germline V gene encodes CDR1 MNHEY and CDR2 SVGAGI. This CDR3 region has 14 residues. The DNA of the CDR3 is TGTGCCAGCAGTTCCCGAAGGGGCACAGATACGCAGTATTTT. It codes for CASSSRRGTDTQYF.

For the CDR3, the DNA is TGCAGTGCTGCACCGGCAGGTAGCGGGAGGCGTAAAGAGACCCAGTACTTC. Translated: CSAAPAGSGRRKETQYF. The chain carries TRBV20-1 and TRBJ2-5; 10 bases are a match to TRBD2. CDR3 length equals 17 residues. Losses at the gene ends were 5 bases for V and 3 bases for J; bases not matched to a gene: 15. Per the germline V gene, CDR1 is DFQATT and CDR2 is SNEGSKA (reference sequence).

The chain carries TRBV7-2 and TRBJ2-7, with TRBD1 matching 9 bases. The germline CDR1 and CDR2 sequences are SGHTA and FQGNSA. V dropped 6 bases and J dropped 3; count of bases not matched to a gene: 9. The CDR3 contains 15 residues. This chain's CDR3 is CASRYTGTGHYEQYF. Written as DNA, the CDR3 is TGTGCCAGCAGGTACACCGGGACAGGGCACTACGAGCAGTACTTC.

This chain uses TRBV5-4 with TRBJ1-2; D remains unclear. CDR3 size: 14 residues. The ends were cut back, 1 base at V and 4 bases at J, with 11 bases in the middle. Germline values: CDR1 SGHNT, CDR2 YYREEE (reference sequence). Here the CDR3 DNA reads TGTGCCAGCAGCTTGCGGAGGGAGGGCTATGGCTACACCTTC. Protein product: CASSLRREGYGYTF. The full variable domain, completed using reference TRBV5-4 and TRBJ1-2, is ETGVTQSPTHLIKTRGQQVTLRCSSQSGHNTVSWYQQALGQGPQFIFQYYREEENGRGNFPPRFSGLQFPNYSSELNVNALELDDSALYLCASSLRREGYGYTFGSGTRLTVV.

The CDR3 loop reads CASGESSYNEQFF. CDR3 bases: TGTGCCAGCGGGGAGAGCTCCTACAATGAGCAGTTCTTC. The gene calls are TRBV11-3 and TRBJ2-1; weak D call: TRBD2 (5 bases). This CDR3 spans 13 amino acids. CDR1 is SGHNT, CDR2 YENEEA, per germline. Trimming removed 8 bases at V and 0 bases at J, with 8 bases between.

The rearrangement joins TRBV27 to TRBJ1-2; D perhaps matches TRBD1 (5 bases). This CDR3 is 16 amino acids long. V shed 4 bases and J shed 7 bases, with 22 bases lying between them. Germline-derived CDR1 and CDR2 are MNHEY and SMNVEV (reference sequence). CDR3 nucleotide sequence: TGTGCCAGCAGTTCCGTCAAGACAGTCAAGCTAGGTGGCTACACCTTC. This encodes CASSSVKTVKLGGYTF.

V and J are TRBV6-6 and TRBJ1-2; a weak D match, TRBD1 (6 bases). This CDR3 spans 13 amino acids. Germline CDR1 MNHNY, CDR2 SVGAGI (reference sequence). V gave up 7 bases and J gave up 4 bases, with 13 bases separating them. CDR3 in amino acids: CASTIQGGYGYTF. CDR3 DNA sequence: TGTGCCAGCACTATACAGGGCGGCTATGGCTACACCTTC.

This sequence joins TRBV10-3 and TRBJ1-2; D may be TRBD1 (6 bases). Per germline, CDR1 ENHRY and CDR2 SYGVKD. The CDR3 covers 14 residues. V lost 2 bases to trimming and J lost 8 bases, with 15 bases between them. As DNA, the CDR3 is TGTGCCATCAGTGAGAGCGACAGGACCGACGGCTACACCTTC. This translates into CAISESDRTDGYTF.

This clonotype was recorded only once. This CDR3 is CASSRRQVIDSNQPQHF. In nucleotides, the CDR3 is TGCGCCAGCAGCCGCAGACAGGTGATCGATAGCAATCAGCCCCAGCATTTT. The chain recombines TRBV4-1 with TRBJ1-5, with a tentative D call TRBD1 (6 bases). The CDR3 runs to 17 residues. Germline values: CDR1 MGHRA, CDR2 YSYEKL. The germline V and J ends were trimmed by 4 bases and 0 bases, with 16 bases remaining between them.

This chain links TRBV20-1 with TRBJ2-5, with TRBD2 matching over 8 bases. The CDR3 is 15 residues long. V was clipped by 3 bases and J by 0 bases; unmatched bases: 6. Germline CDR1 and CDR2: DFQATT and SNEGSKA (reference sequence). CDR3 sequence reads: CSASRGGLDQETQYF. The DNA for the CDR3 is TGCAGTGCTAGTCGGGGGGGCCTCGACCAAGAGACCCAGTACTTC.

V gene TRBV5-6 combines with J gene TRBJ1-5; 8 positions match TRBD1. V was clipped by 4 bases and J by 8 bases; unmatched bases: 5. The germline CDR1 and CDR2 sequences are SGHDT and YYEEEE. The CDR3 loop spans 13 amino acids. The CDR3 nucleotides read TGTGCCAGCAGCAGAGAACAGGGGGAGCCCCAGCATTTT. Translating it yields CASSREQGEPQHF.

The chain employs TRBV7-2 and TRBJ1-5; D is unclear. The CDR3 is made up of 15 amino acids. Germline V CDR1 and CDR2: SGHTA, FQGNSA. With 3 bases removed from V and 7 bases from J, the gap between germline ends came to 16 bases. The CDR3 spells CASSLGAGWVQPQHF. In nucleotides, the CDR3 is TGTGCCAGCAGCTTGGGCGCGGGGTGGGTGCAGCCCCAGCATTTT.